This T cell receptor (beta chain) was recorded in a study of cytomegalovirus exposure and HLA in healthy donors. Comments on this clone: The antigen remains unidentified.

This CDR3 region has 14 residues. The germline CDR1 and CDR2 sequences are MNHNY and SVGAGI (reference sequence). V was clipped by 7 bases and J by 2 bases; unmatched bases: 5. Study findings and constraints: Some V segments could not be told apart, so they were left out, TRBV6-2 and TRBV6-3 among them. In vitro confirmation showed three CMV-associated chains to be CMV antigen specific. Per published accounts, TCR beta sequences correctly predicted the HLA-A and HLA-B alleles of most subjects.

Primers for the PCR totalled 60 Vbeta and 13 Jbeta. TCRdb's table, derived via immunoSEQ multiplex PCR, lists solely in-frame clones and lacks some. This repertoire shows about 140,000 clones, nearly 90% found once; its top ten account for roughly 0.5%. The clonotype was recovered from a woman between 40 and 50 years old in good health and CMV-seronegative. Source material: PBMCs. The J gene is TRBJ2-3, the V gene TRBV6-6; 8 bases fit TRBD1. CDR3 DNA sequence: TGTGCCAGCAACCGGGACAGGTACACAGATACGCAGTATTTT. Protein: CASNRDRYTDTQYF.